One sample yielded the 15 T cell receptor beta chains listed below, sequenced in a study of early T cells in non-severe SARS-CoV-2 infection. TCRdb independently ran MiXCR on the 5' RACE reads; one entry per CDR3 protein. Here the sample spans 80,000 or so distinct CDR3 sequences, about 10% being singletons. Sequenced here: whole blood, sampled at baseline. The origin of the receptors is an adult who was a healthcare worker with PCR-confirmed SARS-CoV-2 infection or an uninfected control (not recorded which).

This chain joins TRBV7-2 and TRBJ2-7; D not certain. The CDR3 consists of 13 residues. Deletions cut 6 bases from V and 6 bases from J, with 15 bases between. In germline, CDR1 is SGHTA, CDR2 FQGNSA. The CDR3 is CASRPEASGEQYF. CDR3 bases: TGTGCCAGCAGACCCGAGGCTTCGGGCGAGCAGTACTTC. The full variable domain, completed using reference TRBV7-2 and TRBJ2-7, is GAGVSQSPSNKVTEKGKDVELRCDPISGHTALYWYRQSLGQGLEFLIYFQGNSAPDKSGLPSDRFSAERTGGSVSTLTIQRTQQEDSAVYLCASRPEASGEQYFGPGTRLTVT.

A word on this clonotype: With a much larger clone just one base away, this may be a read error. V is TRBV7-7 and J is TRBJ2-3; maybe TRBD1 (5 bases). Trimming shortened V by 2 bases and J by 7 bases, and 10 bases separated the two germline ends. CDR3 length: 13 amino acids. Germline values: CDR1 SSHAT, CDR2 FNYEAQ (reference sequence). The CDR3 loop reads CASSLPGSNTQYF. In DNA, the CDR3 is TGTGCCAGCAGCTTACCAGGGTCAAATACGCAGTATTTT.

This clonotype has more than one count but fewer than ten. The J gene is TRBJ1-1, the V gene TRBV28; D is unclear. Germline V CDR1 and CDR2: MDHEN, SYDVKM. V was trimmed by 6 bases and J by 4 bases, leaving 9 bases between them. The CDR3 contains 12 residues. CDR3 in amino acids: CASRVGSTEAFF. In DNA, the CDR3 is TGTGCCAGCAGAGTAGGGAGCACTGAAGCTTTCTTT.

This clonotype turned up a few times. This chain links TRBV29-1 with TRBJ1-2, with a tentative D call TRBD1 (5 bases). The germline V gene has CDR1 SQVTM and CDR2 ANQGSEA. Trimming took 4 bases from V and 6 from J, leaving 24 bases between them. CDR3 size: 16 residues. This CDR3 reads CSVGTFGGLPSHGYTF. CDR3 DNA sequence: TGCAGCGTTGGTACTTTCGGGGGACTCCCGTCTCATGGCTACACCTTC. Full variable domain (remainder filled in from reference TRBV29-1 and TRBJ1-2): SAVISQKPSRDICQRGTSLTIQCQVDSQVTMMFWYRQQPGQSLTLIATANQGSEATYESGFVIDKFPISRPNLTFSTLTVSNMSPEDSSIYLCSVGTFGGLPSHGYTFGSGTRLTVV.

This clonotype has more than one count but fewer than ten. V and J are TRBV12-3 or TRBV12-4 and TRBJ1-1, with 8 bases identical to TRBD1. V shed 7 bases, J shed 0 bases, and the junction held 7 bases outside the gene matches. This CDR3 comprises 15 residues. The CDR3: CASTLGQGLNTEAFF. CDR3 nucleotides: TGTGCCAGCACCCTCGGACAGGGTTTGAACACTGAAGCTTTCTTT.

This chain uses TRBV11-2 with TRBJ1-1; 8 bases fit TRBD1. With 3 bases clipped from V and 8 bases from J, the junction kept 11 bases outside the gene matches. The CDR3 spans 15 residues. CDR1 and CDR2 (germline): SGHAT, FQNNGV. The CDR3 protein is CASSFTTTGDGEAFF. CDR3 bases: TGTGCCAGCAGCTTCACAACGACAGGGGACGGAGAAGCTTTCTTT.

Only one count was recorded for this clonotype. This chain connects TRBV20-1 to TRBJ2-6; the match to TRBD1 covers 11 bases. With 6 bases clipped from V and 0 bases from J, the junction kept 10 bases outside the gene matches. The CDR3 length is 18 residues. From germline, CDR1 is DFQATT and CDR2 SNEGSKA (reference sequence). CDR3 sequence reads: CSASAAGTGGSGANVLTF. CDR3 DNA sequence: TGCAGTGCCTCGGCTGCCGGGACAGGGGGCTCTGGGGCCAACGTCCTGACTTTC.

This clonotype was picked up many times. The chain carries TRBV7-2 and TRBJ1-2; unclear D gene. CDR3 size: 13 residues. CDR1 and CDR2 from the germline V gene are SGHTA and FQGNSA. V was shortened by 5 bases and J by 3 bases, with 10 bases between the two germline ends. The CDR3 protein is CASSQARDYGYTF. The CDR3, as DNA: TGTGCCAGCAGCCAGGCCCGCGACTATGGCTACACCTTC.

CDR3 region: CSAKVLDRANTEAFF. In DNA, the CDR3 is TGCAGTGCTAAAGTACTGGACAGGGCGAACACTGAAGCTTTCTTT. The chain combines TRBV20-1 with TRBJ1-1; TRBD1 matches at 8 bases. The CDR3 runs 15 residues. Germline CDR1 is DFQATT and CDR2 is SNEGSKA (reference sequence). With V trimmed by 4 bases and J by 1 base, 8 bases remained unmatched.

This clonotype turned up a few times. The V gene is TRBV9, the J gene TRBJ2-1, with 14 nucleotides matching TRBD2. The CDR3 is 21 amino acids. The V gene end was trimmed by 0 bases and the J gene end by 3 bases; junction bases not matched to a gene: 14. Germline-derived CDR1 and CDR2 are SGDLS and YYNGEE. CDR3 coding DNA: TGTGCCAGCAGCGTAGGAGTGATGCGACTAGCGGGGGGGCAGCTCTACAATGAGCAGTTCTTC. Translation: CASSVGVMRLAGGQLYNEQFF.

This rearrangement joins TRBV6-2 or TRBV6-3 to TRBJ2-2; TRBD1 agrees at 10 bases. From germline, CDR1 is MNHEY and CDR2 SVGEGT. The CDR3 length is 15 residues. V shed 5 bases, J shed 3 bases, and the junction held 3 bases outside the gene matches. The CDR3 loop is CASSETGGDTGELFF. The DNA of the CDR3 is TGTGCCAGCAGTGAGACAGGGGGCGACACCGGGGAGCTGTTTTTT.

This clonotype has only a few counts. V and J are TRBV3-1 and TRBJ1-5; no reliable D call. The V end lost 3 bases, the J end lost 3 bases, and 12 bases lay between the germline ends. CDR3 size: 15 residues. The germline CDR1 and CDR2 sequences are LGHDT and YNNKEL (reference sequence). The CDR3 loop reads CASSQSQRNNQPQHF. The CDR3 DNA follows: TGTGCCAGCAGCCAGAGTCAGAGGAACAATCAGCCCCAGCATTTT.

This clonotype was detected only a few times. V is TRBV11-1 and J is TRBJ2-3; D gene ambiguous. The CDR3 runs to 12 residues. V lost 1 base and J lost 4, with 3 bases in between. Germline assignment: CDR1 SGHAT and CDR2 FQDESV (reference sequence). In DNA form, the CDR3 reads TGTGCCAGCAGCTTAGACTCAGATACGCAGTATTTT. It is translated as CASSLDSDTQYF.

The chain couples TRBV11-2 to TRBJ2-3; 10 bases are a match to TRBD1. Germline CDR1 and CDR2: SGHAT and FQNNGV. V was pared by 1 base and J by 5 bases, with 3 bases of the junction left unmatched. The CDR3 is 15 amino acids. CDR3 in amino acids: CASSLGQGAEDTQYF. CDR3 DNA: TGTGCCAGCAGCTTAGGACAGGGGGCCGAAGATACGCAGTATTTT. Combining the CDR3 with reference TRBV11-2 and TRBJ2-3 gives the whole variable domain EAGVAQSPRYKIIEKRQSVAFWCNPISGHATLYWYQQILGQGPKLLIQFQNNGVVDDSQLPKDRFSAERLKGVDSTLKIQPAKLEDSAVYLCASSLGQGAEDTQYFGPGTRLTVL.

The chain has TRBV29-1 and TRBJ1-4, with 8 bases matching TRBD1. This CDR3 region has 14 residues. CDR1 is SQVTM and CDR2 is ANQGSEA in the germline V gene. J was trimmed by 6 bases and V by 7 bases; bases with no gene match: 10. Written as DNA, the CDR3 is TGCAGCGCAGGAACAGGGGGGGAGTATGAAAAACTGTTTTTT. Encoded protein: CSAGTGGEYEKLFF.